The 16 T cell receptor beta chains below all came from one sample that was sequenced in a study of identical twins. In TCRdb, the 5' RACE reads were re-called with MiXCR into one record per CDR3 protein. This table has 510,000 or so distinct CDR3 sequences, approximately 14% appearing once. This sample was shared with a second study, whose subject was yellow fever vaccine responses in identical twins.

The sequenced material came from CD4+ T cells sorted from blood. These receptors all come from a woman younger than 35 in good health.

On this clonotype: Because it lacks the conserved phenylalanine or tryptophan at the end, this CDR3 is likely a read error. Here the CDR3 reads CSILGQMNTEAFL. Written as DNA, the CDR3 is TGCAGCATACTGGGACAGATGAACACTGAAGCTTTCCTT. The V call is TRBV29-1, the J call TRBJ1-1, with 7 bases matching TRBD1. The CDR3 has 13 residues. Trimming at V came to 8 bases and at J to 0 bases, leaving 6 bases not matched to a gene. Germline lookup yields CDR1 SQVTM and CDR2 ANQGSEA.

The chain couples TRBV10-3 to TRBJ2-2, with TRBD2 matching 8 bases. CDR3 length equals 19 residues. Germline V CDR1 and CDR2: ENHRY, SYGVKD. With V trimmed by 4 bases and J by 4 bases, 17 bases remained unmatched. This chain's CDR3 is CAISGRSSAGASVTGELFF. The CDR3 DNA reads as TGTGCCATCAGTGGAAGATCTTCAGCGGGAGCCTCGGTCACCGGGGAGCTGTTTTTT.

The chain recombines TRBV29-1 with TRBJ2-7; 11 positions agree with TRBD2. This CDR3 is built from 13 residues. CDR1 and CDR2 from the germline V gene are SQVTM and ANQGSEA. After removal of 7 bases from V and 6 bases from J, the junction contained 8 bases not matched to a gene. The CDR3 region has the DNA TGCAGCGCTAAACTAGCGGGAGTACGCGAGCAGTACTTC. Its translation: CSAKLAGVREQYF.

For the CDR3, the DNA is TGTGCCAGCAGGAGGGACAGGGTGGGCACCGGGGAGCTGTTTTTT. It is translated as CASRRDRVGTGELFF. The rearrangement links TRBV6-1 to TRBJ2-2, with 9 bases aligning to TRBD1. The CDR3 loop spans 15 amino acids. Per the germline V gene, CDR1 is MNHNS and CDR2 is SASEGT. Trimming cost V 6 bases and J 4 bases; bases outside gene matches: 6.

The table lists this clonotype with a few counts. The chain has TRBV20-1 and TRBJ2-5; D perhaps matches TRBD2 (5 bases). Germline-derived CDR1 and CDR2 are DFQATT and SNEGSKA (reference sequence). This CDR3 region has 13 residues. V dropped 6 bases and J dropped 5 bases, with 16 bases sitting between them. The CDR3 region has the DNA TGCAGTGCCGACCGATCGGGCGGGGAGACCCAGTACTTC. Translation: CSADRSGGETQYF.

This clonotype was seen only a few times. The CDR3 sequence: CATKSASGGPEEQFF. The CDR3 coding sequence is TGTGCCACCAAGTCAGCTAGCGGGGGTCCTGAAGAGCAGTTCTTC. The V gene is TRBV24-1, the J gene TRBJ2-1; 10 bases map to TRBD2. CDR3 size: 15 residues. Trimming cost V 8 bases and J 10 bases; bases outside gene matches: 13. Looked up from germline, CDR1 is KGHDR and CDR2 is SFDVKD.

This clonotype was seen at least ten times. The rearrangement joins TRBV6-5 to TRBJ1-6; unclear D gene. CDR3 size: 16 residues. V was clipped by 2 bases and J by 6 bases, with 14 bases between them. Germline CDR1 and CDR2: MNHEY and SVGAGI. The CDR3: CASSYPPRPGNSPLHF. CDR3 DNA: TGTGCCAGCAGTTACCCCCCCCGTCCTGGTAATTCACCCCTCCACTTT.

This clonotype came up a few times. The V and J genes are TRBV3-1 and TRBJ1-2, with D possibly TRBD1 on 6 matching bases. CDR1 and CDR2 (germline): LGHDT, YNNKEL (reference sequence). The CDR3 consists of 15 residues. V shed 1 base and J shed 2 bases, with 11 bases lying between them. The CDR3 sequence: CASSQGGQLNYGYTF. Written as DNA, the CDR3 is TGTGCCAGCAGCCAAGGGGGGCAACTGAACTATGGCTACACCTTC.

V usage is TRBV10-3 and J usage is TRBJ2-5; TRBD1 might be the D (5 bases). CDR3 length equals 14 residues. The V end was cut by 3 bases, the J end by 5 bases, with 13 bases between. Germline V lookup: CDR1 ENHRY, CDR2 SYGVKD. The chain's CDR3 is CAISEGPGRETQYF. The CDR3 DNA reads as TGTGCCATCAGTGAAGGGCCAGGGCGGGAGACCCAGTACTTC.

The rearrangement joins TRBV7-2 to TRBJ2-5; 7 bases agree with TRBD2. The length of the CDR3 is 16 residues. After removal of 2 bases from V and 5 bases from J, the junction contained 11 bases not matched to a gene. The V gene's germline CDR1 is SGHTA and CDR2 FQGNSA. CDR3 in DNA: TGTGCCAGCAGCTTAAAGGAGCTAGCGGTAGGGGAGACCCAGTACTTC. It is translated as CASSLKELAVGETQYF.

This clonotype was detected a few times. The chain links TRBV5-1 to TRBJ2-1; D tentatively reads TRBD1 or TRBD2 (5 bases each). Looked up from germline, CDR1 is SGHRS and CDR2 is YFSETQ. Trimming stripped 3 bases from V and 6 bases from J, with 19 bases between. CDR3 length equals 16 residues. The CDR3 reads CASSWIGTAGVNEQFF. The CDR3 DNA sequence: TGCGCCAGCAGCTGGATCGGGACGGCTGGGGTCAATGAGCAGTTCTTC.

This clonotype was detected ten times or more. The chain uses TRBV5-1 and TRBJ1-1, with no clear D. V lost 3 bases to trimming and J lost 4 bases, with 19 bases between them. The CDR3 consists of 16 residues. Germline loops: CDR1 SGHRS, CDR2 YFSETQ. CDR3 sequence reads: CASSSGLGSTGTEAFF. The CDR3 DNA reads TGCGCCAGCAGCTCGGGGTTGGGGTCTACCGGCACTGAAGCTTTCTTT.

The chain is built from TRBV5-6 and TRBJ2-3; D tentatively reads TRBD1 or TRBD2 (5 bases each). CDR1 SGHDT and CDR2 YYEEEE come from the germline V gene. The CDR3 covers 14 residues. Trimming removed 4 bases at V and 0 bases at J, with 9 bases between. As DNA, the CDR3 is TGTGCCAGCAGCGCCGGGACGAGCACAGATACGCAGTATTTT. This translates into CASSAGTSTDTQYF.

This clonotype was detected a few times. The chain recombines TRBV6-1 with TRBJ1-5, with D possibly matching TRBD1 (5 bases). V lost 3 bases and J 3 bases, leaving 6 bases between the germline ends. Looked up from germline, CDR1 is MNHNS and CDR2 is SASEGT. The CDR3 loop spans 13 amino acids. In DNA, the CDR3 is TGTGCCAGCAGTGACAGGGACAATCAGCCCCAGCATTTT. This encodes CASSDRDNQPQHF.

The gene calls are TRBV28 and TRBJ2-4; D could derive from TRBD1 or TRBD2 (5 bases each). Trimming took off 3 bases at V and 0 bases at J, with 9 bases between the two ends. This CDR3 contains 15 residues. Germline values: CDR1 MDHEN, CDR2 SYDVKM. The CDR3 sequence: CASSFWDLAKNIQYF. The CDR3 DNA is TGTGCCAGCAGTTTCTGGGACCTAGCCAAAAACATTCAGTACTTC.

The chain has TRBV5-1 and TRBJ1-1, with 8 bases aligning to TRBD1. The CDR3 sequence is 15 residues long. Germline V CDR1 and CDR2: SGHRS, YFSETQ. Germline trimming cut 4 bases from V and 6 bases from J; bases unmatched to any gene: 11. The CDR3, as DNA: TGCGCCAGCAGCGATGAGACAGGGGTTCCCTCTGAAGCTTTCTTT. This gives the protein CASSDETGVPSEAFF.